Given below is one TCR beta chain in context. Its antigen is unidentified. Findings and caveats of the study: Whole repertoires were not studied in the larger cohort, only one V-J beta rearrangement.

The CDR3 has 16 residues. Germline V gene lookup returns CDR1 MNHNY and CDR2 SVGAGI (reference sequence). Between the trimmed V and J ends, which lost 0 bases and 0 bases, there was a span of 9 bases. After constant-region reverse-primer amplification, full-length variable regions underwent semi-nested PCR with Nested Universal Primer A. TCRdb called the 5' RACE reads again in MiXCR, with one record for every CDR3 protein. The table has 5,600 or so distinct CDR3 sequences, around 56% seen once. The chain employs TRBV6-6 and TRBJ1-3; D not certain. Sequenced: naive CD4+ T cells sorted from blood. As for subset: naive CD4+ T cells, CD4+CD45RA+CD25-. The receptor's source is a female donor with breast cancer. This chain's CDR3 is CASSYSAVNSGNTIYF. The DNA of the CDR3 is TGTGCCAGCAGTTACTCGGCCGTTAACTCTGGAAACACCATATATTTT.